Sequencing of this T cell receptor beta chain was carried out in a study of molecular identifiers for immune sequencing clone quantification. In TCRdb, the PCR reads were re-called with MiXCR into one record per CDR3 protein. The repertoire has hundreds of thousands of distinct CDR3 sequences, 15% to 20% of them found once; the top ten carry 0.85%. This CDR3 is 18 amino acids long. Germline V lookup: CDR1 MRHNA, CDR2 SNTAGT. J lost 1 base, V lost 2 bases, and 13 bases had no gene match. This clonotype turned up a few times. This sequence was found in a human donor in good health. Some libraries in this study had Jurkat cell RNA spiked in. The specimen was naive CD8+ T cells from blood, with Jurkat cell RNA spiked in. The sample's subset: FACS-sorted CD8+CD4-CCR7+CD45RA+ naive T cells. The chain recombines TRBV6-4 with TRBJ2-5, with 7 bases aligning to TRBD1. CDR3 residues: CASSDRPWTGPLQETQYF. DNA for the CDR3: TGTGCCAGCAGTGACCGCCCGTGGACAGGCCCCCTCCAAGAGACCCAGTACTTC.